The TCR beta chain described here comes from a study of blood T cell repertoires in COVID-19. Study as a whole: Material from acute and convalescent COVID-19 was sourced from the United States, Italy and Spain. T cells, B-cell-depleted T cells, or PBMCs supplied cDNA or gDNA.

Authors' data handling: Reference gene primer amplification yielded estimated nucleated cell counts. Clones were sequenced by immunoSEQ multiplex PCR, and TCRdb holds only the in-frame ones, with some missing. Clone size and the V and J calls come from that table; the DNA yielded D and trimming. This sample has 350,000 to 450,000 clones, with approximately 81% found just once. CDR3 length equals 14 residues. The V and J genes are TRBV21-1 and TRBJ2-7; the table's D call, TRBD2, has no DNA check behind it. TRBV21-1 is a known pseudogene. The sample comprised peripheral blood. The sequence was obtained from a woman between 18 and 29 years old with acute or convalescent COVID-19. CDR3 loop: CASSKFEDSYEQYF. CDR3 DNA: TGTGCCAGCAGCAAATTCGAGGACTCCTACGAGCAGTACTTC.